These T cell receptor beta chains were read from a single sample in a study of blood T cell repertoires in COVID-19. TCRdb keeps only in-frame clones here, not all; method: immunoSEQ multiplex PCR. The table records around 190,000 clones, roughly 90% of them present only once. The sequencing sample was made of peripheral blood. These receptors were taken from a man aged 18 to 30 with active or convalescent COVID-19. CDR3s include the opening cysteine and the closing phenylalanine or tryptophan. Each record gives: J gene, D gene, V gene, CDR3 protein. D genes are given only for firm matches.

J gene: TRBJ2-2; D gene: NA; V gene: TRBV7-2; CDR3 protein: CASSRVGNTGELFF
J gene: TRBJ1-1; D gene: NA; V gene: TRBV18; CDR3 protein: CASSPSPTGGNTEAFF
J gene: TRBJ1-1; D gene: NA; V gene: TRBV5-1; CDR3 protein: CASSLASKTEAFF
J gene: TRBJ1-1; D gene: NA; V gene: TRBV5-1; CDR3 protein: CASSLAGSEAFF
J gene: TRBJ1-2; D gene: NA; V gene: TRBV7-2; CDR3 protein: CASSPQGSSYGYTF
J gene: TRBJ1-6; D gene: TRBD1; V gene: TRBV30; CDR3 protein: CAWKQGANSPLHF
J gene: TRBJ1-5; D gene: TRBD1; V gene: TRBV7-2; CDR3 protein: CASSLMPGGQPQHF
J gene: TRBJ2-7; D gene: NA; V gene: TRBV6-5; CDR3 protein: CASSRDISYEQYF
J gene: TRBJ2-7; D gene: TRBD2; V gene: TRBV6-2/TRBV6-3; CDR3 protein: CASSSRGTSGIYEQYF
J gene: TRBJ2-7; D gene: NA; V gene: TRBV6-6; CDR3 protein: CASSSSSANPYEQYF
J gene: TRBJ1-1; D gene: NA; V gene: TRBV25-1; CDR3 protein: CAGFRYRVGTEAFF
J gene: TRBJ1-5; D gene: NA; V gene: TRBV19; CDR3 protein: CASSPLGGWSNQPQHF
J gene: TRBJ1-4; D gene: NA; V gene: TRBV5-5; CDR3 protein: CASSFRRDNEKLFF
J gene: TRBJ2-2; D gene: TRBD2; V gene: TRBV4-1; CDR3 protein: CASSQAGLAGTNTGELFF
J gene: TRBJ1-1; D gene: TRBD1; V gene: TRBV6-5; CDR3 protein: CASSYLRTGTTEAFF
J gene: TRBJ2-7; D gene: TRBD1; V gene: TRBV27; CDR3 protein: CASSSPTRDSRNEQYF
J gene: TRBJ2-5; D gene: TRBD2; V gene: TRBV5-1; CDR3 protein: CASTRLAGGKAQETQYF